These T cell receptor beta chains were read from a single sample in a study of response to subunit inactivated influenza vaccine. TCRdb reanalysed the RT-PCR reads using MiXCR and keeps one entry per CDR3 protein. This table has fewer than 700,000 distinct CDR3 sequences, roughly 13% appearing once. This sample comprised PBMCs from blood, obtained more than 35 days after vaccination. Receptors were obtained from a man between 50 and 59 years old who received an inactivated influenza vaccine. Each CDR3 is given with its conserved first and last residue. D genes are given only for firm matches. Clone size is stated in some rows and not others, as once, few, many or a class when expanded.

D	J	size	V	DNA	CDR3
NA	TRBJ1-1	few	TRBV18	TGTGCCAGCTCACCAATGGGGAACACTGAAGCTTTCTTT	CASSPMGNTEAFF
NA	TRBJ2-5	NA	TRBV25-1	TGTGCCAGCAGTGAATTTGGTGGCAGCGCGACCCAGTACTTC	CASSEFGGSATQYF
NA	TRBJ2-7	few	TRBV4-3	TGCGCCAGCAGCCAAGTAGGAGTGGGCGACGAGCAGTACTTC	CASSQVGVGDEQYF
NA	TRBJ1-4	NA	TRBV7-2	TGTGCCAGCAGCTTAGCCAGCTATAATGAAAAACTGTTTTTT	CASSLASYNEKLFF
NA	TRBJ2-7	NA	TRBV2	TGTGCCAGCAGTAGGGATTTCACCTACGAGCAGTACTTC	CASSRDFTYEQYF
TRBD2	TRBJ2-1	few	TRBV9	TGTGCCAGCAGCGTAGGACTAGCGGGGGGCCAAATTCAAAATGAGCAGTTCTTC	CASSVGLAGGQIQNEQFF
NA	TRBJ2-5	few	TRBV4-1	TGCGCCAGCAGCCAAGATGCGGTAGTCGGTGAGACCCAGTACTTC	CASSQDAVVGETQYF
TRBD2	TRBJ2-1	few	TRBV20-1	TGCAGTGCTAGAGGCGGGGACTATCCTACCCAGTTCTTC	CSARGGDYPTQFF
NA	TRBJ2-5	NA	TRBV9	TGTGCCAGCAGCCCTCGACGGGGGAACCAAGAGACCCAGTACTTC	CASSPRRGNQETQYF
TRBD2	TRBJ2-1	few	TRBV12-3/TRBV12-4	TGTGCCAGCACACTAGCGGGAGGGACCTACAATGAGCAGTTCTTC	CASTLAGGTYNEQFF
TRBD1	TRBJ2-1	few	TRBV11-1	TGTGCCAGCAGCTTACGCGGGACAGGGGAGAATGAGCAGTTCTTC	CASSLRGTGENEQFF
TRBD1	TRBJ1-1	many	TRBV7-9	TGTGCCAGCAGCCCGGGACAGGGAGTAATGAACACTGAAGCTTTCTTT	CASSPGQGVMNTEAFF
NA	TRBJ1-1	NA	TRBV12-3/TRBV12-4	TGTGCCAGCAGACTCGGACAGACTGAAGCTTTCTTT	CASRLGQTEAFF
TRBD1	TRBJ1-2	many	TRBV5-1	TGCGCCAGCAGCTTGACCCCGGACAGGCAACTCTATGGCTACACCTTC	CASSLTPDRQLYGYTF
NA	TRBJ1-2	many	TRBV7-9	TGTGCCAGCACCACCCTGGGAGGGGCCCACTATGGCTACACCTTC	CASTTLGGAHYGYTF
NA	TRBJ2-2	NA	TRBV4-2	TGTGCCAGCGGAATCTGGGGGTGGGAGCTGTTTTTT	CASGIWGWELFF
TRBD1	TRBJ1-5	few	TRBV5-6	TGTGCCAGCAGCTCGGGAGCCGGGACAGCAAATCAGCCCCAGCATTTT	CASSSGAGTANQPQHF
NA	TRBJ2-1	NA	TRBV20-1	TGCAGTGCTACCGCAATGACTTACAATGAGCAGTTCTTC	CSATAMTYNEQFF
NA	TRBJ1-1	few	TRBV9	TGTGCCAGCAGCGTAGGGCCGGTGGGCAGCTTGACCACTGAAGCTTTCTTT	CASSVGPVGSLTTEAFF
NA	TRBJ2-2	NA	TRBV12-3/TRBV12-4	TGTGCCAGCGGGAAGGACGGGCAGGGCGGGGAGCTGTTTTTT	CASGKDGQGGELFF
NA	TRBJ2-3	NA	TRBV4-1	TGCGCCAGCAGCCAAGAAAAGAGGGGCCCAGATACGCAGTATTTT	CASSQEKRGPDTQYF
TRBD1	TRBJ2-7	NA	TRBV7-2	TGTGCCAGCAGCTACACCGGGACAGGGGGATCGTCCTACGAGCAGTACTTC	CASSYTGTGGSSYEQYF
NA	TRBJ1-6	many	TRBV4-2	TGTGCCAGCAGCCAAGGGTGGGATTCACCCCTCCACTTT	CASSQGWDSPLHF
NA	TRBJ2-1	few	TRBV10-2	TGCGCCAGCAGTGAATTGAGCTCCTACAATGAGCAGTTCTTC	CASSELSSYNEQFF
TRBD2	TRBJ2-3	many	TRBV7-6	TGTGCCAGCAGCCCCCGACTAGCGGGGGGACTCACAGATACGCAGTATTTT	CASSPRLAGGLTDTQYF
NA	TRBJ2-7	few	TRBV7-9	TGTGCCAGCAGTCGGGACTCAGAATACGAGCAGTACTTC	CASSRDSEYEQYF
TRBD1	TRBJ2-5	many	TRBV12-3/TRBV12-4	TGTGCCAGCAGTTTATCGGGACAGGGGGAGACCCAGTACTTC	CASSLSGQGETQYF
NA	TRBJ2-3	few	TRBV12-3/TRBV12-4	TGTGCCAGCAGAACTGACAGCACAGATACGCAGTATTTT	CASRTDSTDTQYF
NA	TRBJ2-1	few	TRBV6-1	TGTGCCATTAGGTGGGTGGACGAGCAGTTCTTC	CAIRWVDEQFF
TRBD2	TRBJ2-7	many	TRBV20-1	TGCAGTGCAAGCCGGACTAGCGGGATCTCCTACGAGCAGTACTTC	CSASRTSGISYEQYF
TRBD2	TRBJ2-2	NA	TRBV20-1	TGCAGTGCCTCTACTAGCGGGGGGGCCGGGTACACCGGGGAGCTGTTTTTT	CSASTSGGAGYTGELFF
NA	TRBJ2-3	NA	TRBV20-1	TGCAGTGCTAGGTATAGCGGAGGCACGGACAGCCCCCAGTATTTT	CSARYSGGTDSPQYF
TRBD2	TRBJ2-1	NA	TRBV9	TGTGCCAGCAGCGCCGAGGGGACTAGCGGATACAATGAGCAGTTCTTC	CASSAEGTSGYNEQFF
NA	TRBJ1-1	NA	TRBV20-1	TGCAGTGCTATCTTAGGGTCCCTCGGCGGGTTGAACACTGAAGCTTTCTTT	CSAILGSLGGLNTEAFF
NA	TRBJ2-7	few	TRBV3-1	TGTGCCAGCAGCCAAGGAGGGACTTATAGCTCCTACGAGCAGTACTTC	CASSQGGTYSSYEQYF
TRBD1	TRBJ1-5	NA	TRBV6-1	TGTGCCAGCAGTGACCGGACAGGGGATTTTCAGCCCCAGCATTTT	CASSDRTGDFQPQHF
TRBD2	TRBJ2-1	few	TRBV12-3/TRBV12-4	TGTGCCAGCAGCCTATGGCGGGGGGCGGGAGAGCAGTTCTTC	CASSLWRGAGEQFF
TRBD2	TRBJ2-1	few	TRBV20-1	TGCAGTGCTTGGACCGGGACTAGCCTTGGCGGTGAGCAGTTCTTC	CSAWTGTSLGGEQFF
NA	TRBJ2-7	few	TRBV27	TGTGCCAGCAGTTTTGAGCCCTTCTACGAGCAGTACTTC	CASSFEPFYEQYF
NA	TRBJ1-2	NA	TRBV12-3/TRBV12-4	TGTGCCAGCAGTTTGTTAACCAAGGCTAACTATGGCTACACCTTC	CASSLLTKANYGYTF
NA	TRBJ2-7	few	TRBV29-1	TGCAGCGTTGGTCTTAGGGAAAAAGGCGAGCAGTACTTC	CSVGLREKGEQYF
TRBD2	TRBJ2-1	few	TRBV20-1	TGCAGTGCTTCGGGGGGGGTCAAATCAAACTACAATGAGCAGTTCTTC	CSASGGVKSNYNEQFF
TRBD2	TRBJ2-1	few	TRBV7-2	TGTGCCAGCAGCGCAGGACTAGCGGGAGAGTTC	CASSAGLAGEF
TRBD2	TRBJ2-1	few	TRBV20-1	TGCAGTGCTAGCAAGGGGACTAGCCAATACAATGAGCAGTTCTTC	CSASKGTSQYNEQFF
TRBD1	TRBJ1-1	many	TRBV7-9	TGTGCCAGCAGCTTCGGGACAGCTGAAGCTTTCTTT	CASSFGTAEAFF
NA	TRBJ2-4	many	TRBV29-1	TGCAGCGTCTCAACTAGTGTACTAGCCAAAAACATTCAGTACTTC	CSVSTSVLAKNIQYF
NA	TRBJ1-2	NA	TRBV12-3/TRBV12-4	TGTGCCAGCAAGCTACCGGGACGCTATGGCTACACCTTC	CASKLPGRYGYTF
TRBD2	TRBJ2-1	few	TRBV5-5	TGTGCCAGCAGCTTGGGGGTGGGACTAGCGGGGGGCCAACAGTTCTTC	CASSLGVGLAGGQQFF
TRBD2	TRBJ2-1	many	TRBV6-2/TRBV6-3	TGTGCCAGCAGTTACTCGGACCTGGGGAGGGGAAATGAGCAGTTCTTC	CASSYSDLGRGNEQFF
TRBD1	TRBJ2-5	few	TRBV29-1	TGCAGCGTTACCGGGACAGGGGGCGAGACCCAGTACTTC	CSVTGTGGETQYF